This TCR beta chain was retrieved from a study of Ad26.COV2.S vaccination and SARS-CoV-2 variants. Study as a whole: Recipients of Ad26.COV2.S got it intramuscularly, once or twice 56 days apart. Study outcomes and limitations: Comparability of non-spike TCR breadth was observed across vaccine and placebo recipients. Total T cell responses, in the TCR breadth and depth analyses, may have been underestimated.

Trimming took off 5 bases at V and 7 bases at J, with 17 bases between the two ends. The CDR3 covers 15 residues. Germline values: CDR1 SGHTA, CDR2 FQGNSA. The treatment was: some 20 received Ad26.COV2.S at low or high dose, single or two shots; roughly 5 received placebo; per-sample allocation not given. Sample collection was performed on day 63 after the first vaccine or placebo injection. Details on this clone: Its antigen is not identified.

Method: immunoSEQ multiplex PCR; TCRdb's copy keeps in-frame clones and lacks some. This table has roughly 510,000 clones, around 88% appearing once. The sample was peripheral blood, taken in a trial of Ad26.COV2.S vaccine versus placebo. This TCR came from a person aged 18-65 years who received the Ad26.COV2.S COVID-19 vaccine or a placebo. The chain carries TRBV7-2 and TRBJ2-2; D is possibly TRBD2 (5 bases). The CDR3 DNA sequence: TGTGCCAGCAGCCCCCCCGGGCTGGGGAGCGGGGAGCTGTTTTTT. The encoded protein is CASSPPGLGSGELFF.